The clone carrying this TCR beta chain came up once. Its target is unknown. The sample belongs to a study of STAT3 mutations in large granular lymphocyte leukemia. At the level of the study: Roughly half the longitudinally sequenced T-LGLL patients had canonical STAT3 mutations. Immunosuppressive therapy was given to more than half of T-LGLL patients.

TCRbeta libraries averaged roughly 40,000 productive templates per sample. Sequencing used immunoSEQ multiplex PCR; TCRdb keeps in-frame clones, though not all of them. The sample lists roughly 17,000 clones; 92% were seen once. With 4 bases removed from V and 5 bases from J, the gap between germline ends came to 15 bases. This CDR3 region has 14 residues. Germline V gene data show CDR1 as SGHRS and CDR2 as YFSETQ. Study results and caveats: Clonal expansion was inferred from other time points because no sample existed at each clone's first appearance. Every T-cell large granular lymphocyte leukemia patient had at least one immunodominant TCR beta clonotype.

This chain joins TRBV5-1 and TRBJ2-5; D assignment may be TRBD1 or TRBD2 (6 bases each). The receptor's source is a man between 60 and 75 years old with T-cell large granular lymphocyte leukemia. Some clones in this sample may be carry-over from other donors' samples. Sequenced input: peripheral blood mononuclear cells. The CDR3, as DNA: TGCGCCAGCAGCATGGCCGGGGGCGTCGAGACCCAGTACTTC. It translates to CASSMAGGVETQYF.